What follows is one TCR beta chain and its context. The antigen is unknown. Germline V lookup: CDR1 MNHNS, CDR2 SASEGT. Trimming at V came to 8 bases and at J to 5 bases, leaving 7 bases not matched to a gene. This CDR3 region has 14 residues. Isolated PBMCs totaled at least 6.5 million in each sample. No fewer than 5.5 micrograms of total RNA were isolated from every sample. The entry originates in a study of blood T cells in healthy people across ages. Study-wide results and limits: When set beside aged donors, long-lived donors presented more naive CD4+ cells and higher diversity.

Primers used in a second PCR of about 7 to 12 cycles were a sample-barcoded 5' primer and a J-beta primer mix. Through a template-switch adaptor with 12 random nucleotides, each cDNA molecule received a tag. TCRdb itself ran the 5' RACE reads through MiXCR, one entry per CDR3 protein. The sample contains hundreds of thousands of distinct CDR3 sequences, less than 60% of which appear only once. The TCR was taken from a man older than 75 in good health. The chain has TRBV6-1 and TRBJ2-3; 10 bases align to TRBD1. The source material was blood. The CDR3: CASQDRGLGDTQYF. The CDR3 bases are TGTGCCAGCCAAGACAGGGGGCTAGGAGATACGCAGTATTTT.